The TCR beta chain under discussion was sequenced for a study of cytomegalovirus exposure and HLA in healthy donors. Across the study: According to later analysis, the same platform produced the approximately 120 validation and several hundred first-cohort repertoires.

Overall study results and limits: Overall, approximately 150 TCR beta chains were annotated as cytomegalovirus-associated. Whilst most TCR sequences proved rare, a subset of public TCRs occurred across many donors.

In regard to this clone: The antigen is not known.

Germline CDR1 GTSNPN, CDR2 SVGIG (reference sequence). This CDR3 spans 12 amino acids. V lost 5 bases, J lost 4 bases, and 11 bases lay in between. The donors belonged to the roughly 110-subject validation cohort, separate from the approximately 700-subject first cohort. The assay was immunoSEQ multiplex PCR, and TCRdb's table has in-frame clones only and misses some. This sample carries 220,000 or so clones, about 89% of them seen once, and the ten largest clones take roughly 1%. The specimen was PBMCs. The rearrangement uses TRBV30 and TRBJ2-5, with a weak D call TRBD1 (6 bases). The sequence derives from a woman aged 18-29 years in good health and CMV-seronegative. CDR3 coding DNA: TGTGCCTGGGCCCCAGGGGCAGAGACCCAGTACTTC. It encodes CAWAPGAETQYF.